These 28 T cell receptor beta chains share one sample of origin, sequenced in a study of T cell changes during pregnancy in multiple sclerosis. The data were produced by immunoSEQ multiplex PCR, yet TCRdb's version contains in-frame clones alone and is incomplete. Of 25,000 to 35,000 clones in the sample, more than 75% are singletons; the top ten hold 8% to 9.5%. The sequences come from CD8+ T cells from peripheral blood mononuclear cells, collected after pregnancy. All receptors derive from a female donor with multiple sclerosis, enrolled in a pregnancy study.

Remarks on this clone: This CDR3 is missing its conserved last phenylalanine or tryptophan, likely due to a read error. V is TRBV2 and J is TRBJ1-2; TRBD1 agrees at 7 bases. V gave up 11 bases and J gave up 3 bases; unmatched junction bases: 6. This CDR3 contains 12 residues. The germline CDR1 and CDR2 sequences are SNHLY and FYNNEI. The CDR3 DNA reads as TGTGCCCGACAGGGAATGGACTATGGCTACACCCTC. Translation: CARQGMDYGYTL.

The chain couples TRBV4-3 to TRBJ1-2; a weak D match, TRBD1 (5 bases). V was clipped by 0 bases and J by 4 bases, with 12 bases between them. This CDR3 has 15 residues. From germline, CDR1 is LGHNA and CDR2 YSLEER. The CDR3 nucleotides are TGCGCCAGCAGCCAAGATGGGGGGTCCATCTATGGCTACACCTTC. Its protein product is CASSQDGGSIYGYTF.

This chain links TRBV19 with TRBJ1-5; possibly TRBD1 for D (5 bases). Germline lookup yields CDR1 LNHDA and CDR2 SQIVND (reference sequence). The CDR3 loop spans 12 amino acids. V dropped 7 bases and J dropped 5 bases, with 9 bases sitting between them. The chain's CDR3 is CASTTAYQPQHF. CDR3 in DNA: TGTGCCAGTACGACAGCATATCAGCCCCAGCATTTT. Filled out from reference TRBV19 and TRBJ1-5, the complete variable domain reads DGGITQSPKYLFRKEGQNVTLSCEQNLNHDAMYWYRQDPGQGLRLIYYSQIVNDFQKGDIAEGYSVSREKKESFPLTVTSAQKNPTAFYLCASTTAYQPQHFGDGTRLSIL.

The gene calls are TRBV29-1 and TRBJ2-7, with 8 bases that match TRBD1. CDR3 size: 13 residues. V dropped 4 bases and J dropped 2; count of bases not matched to a gene: 4. CDR1 SQVTM and CDR2 ANQGSEA come from the germline V gene. The CDR3 protein is CSVATGGPYEQYF. CDR3 nucleotide sequence: TGCAGCGTTGCTACAGGGGGACCCTACGAGCAGTACTTC.

This clone was observed once. V is TRBV5-5 and J is TRBJ1-2; 12 bases are a match to TRBD1. The germline V gene has CDR1 SGHKS and CDR2 YYEKEE (reference sequence). The V gene end was trimmed by 3 bases and the J gene end by 4 bases; junction bases not matched to a gene: 4. The CDR3 extends over 15 amino acids. The CDR3 DNA is TGTGCCAGCAGCTGGGGACAGGGGGCGGGCTATGGCTACACCTTC. It translates to CASSWGQGAGYGYTF.

The chain is built from TRBV21-1 and TRBJ2-2; the table's D call TRBD1 went unverified against the DNA. TRBV21-1 is a recognized pseudogene. The CDR3 has 18 residues. CDR3 sequence (DNA): TGTGCCAGCAGCAAAATAGCTGGGACAGGGAACAACACCGGGGAGCTGTTTTTT. Its translation: CASSKIAGTGNNTGELFF.

The chain links TRBV4-1 to TRBJ2-1; TRBD2 matches at 7 bases. The V gene end was trimmed by 1 base and the J gene end by 0 bases; junction bases not matched to a gene: 12. In germline, CDR1 is MGHRA, CDR2 YSYEKL. The length of the CDR3 is 19 residues. The CDR3 coding sequence is TGCGCCAGCAGCCAAGCTCCGGTGAGCGGGGTGAGCTCCTACAATGAGCAGTTCTTC. It codes for CASSQAPVSGVSSYNEQFF.

V usage is TRBV5-6 and J usage is TRBJ2-7; weak D call: TRBD2 (6 bases). Germline loops: CDR1 SGHDT, CDR2 YYEEEE. V lost 2 bases to trimming and J lost 2 bases, with 14 bases between them. The CDR3 loop spans 15 amino acids. This CDR3 is CASSLGGSEAYEQYF. The CDR3 coding sequence is TGTGCCAGCAGCTTAGGAGGGTCTGAGGCCTACGAGCAGTACTTC.

V gene TRBV21-1 combines with J gene TRBJ2-3; whether TRBD2, the table's D call, matches the DNA was not checked. TRBV21-1 represents a pseudogene. The CDR3 consists of 21 residues. CDR3 bases: TGTGCCAGCAGCAAATCCCCGTTGCGAGCGGGGGGGCCTTTTGGCACAGATACGCAGTATTTT. Translating gives CASSKSPLRAGGPFGTDTQYF.

This chain connects TRBV7-8 to TRBJ2-3; 12 bases are shared with TRBD2. Unmatched junction bases numbered 5, after V lost 1 base and J lost 6 bases. The germline V gene has CDR1 SGHVS and CDR2 FQNEAQ. The CDR3 runs 16 residues. The CDR3 reads CASSLVASGGADTQYF. CDR3 sequence (DNA): TGTGCCAGCAGCTTAGTGGCTAGCGGGGGGGCGGATACGCAGTATTTT.

This chain links TRBV6-5 with TRBJ2-7; perhaps TRBD1 as D (6 bases). V lost 6 bases and J 2 bases, leaving 17 bases between the germline ends. The CDR3 totals 15 residues. In germline, CDR1 is MNHEY, CDR2 SVGAGI. The chain's CDR3 is CASRILTGEPYEQYF. The CDR3 DNA is TGTGCCAGCAGGATCCTGACAGGAGAACCCTACGAGCAGTACTTC.

This sequence joins TRBV27 and TRBJ2-2, with D possibly TRBD2 on 6 matching bases. V lost 6 bases, J lost 6 bases, and 11 bases lay in between. Germline V gives CDR1 MNHEY, CDR2 SMNVEV (reference sequence). CDR3 length: 13 amino acids. The DNA of the CDR3 is TGTGCCAGCAGCCCGGACTACTCCGGGGAGCTGTTTTTT. Translated, it gives CASSPDYSGELFF.

The chain employs TRBV10-2 and TRBJ1-5; no clear D. Trimming pared 0 bases from V and 1 base from J, leaving 7 bases between. The CDR3 extends over 15 amino acids. The germline gives CDR1 WSHSY, CDR2 SAAADI. CDR3 coding DNA: TGCGCCAGCAGTGAGTCCCCCTACAGCAATCAGCCCCAGCATTTT. Translation: CASSESPYSNQPQHF.

The V and J genes are TRBV19 and TRBJ1-2; 7 bases are shared with TRBD1. J lost 5 bases, V lost 6 bases, and 9 bases had no gene match. The germline V gene has CDR1 LNHDA and CDR2 SQIVND (reference sequence). The CDR3 runs to 14 residues. For the CDR3, the DNA is TGTGCCAGTAGGCGACAGGGCGGAGAATATGGCTACACCTTC. Encoded protein: CASRRQGGEYGYTF.

CDR3 nucleotide sequence: TGTGCCAGCAGCTCGACAGGGGGAAGTAATTCACCCCTCCACTTT. Encoded protein: CASSSTGGSNSPLHF. The chain is built from TRBV11-2 and TRBJ1-6; 9 bases line up with TRBD1. Looked up from germline, CDR1 is SGHAT and CDR2 is FQNNGV. This CDR3 has 15 residues. The V gene end was trimmed by 4 bases and the J gene end by 6 bases; junction bases not matched to a gene: 4.

This clone showed up just once. This chain connects TRBV5-1 to TRBJ1-1; possibly TRBD1 for D (6 bases). The CDR3 covers 17 residues. In germline, CDR1 is SGHRS, CDR2 YFSETQ. V lost 5 bases to trimming and J lost 8 bases, with 28 bases between them. The CDR3 loop is CASRPADGGRGGFEAFF. The CDR3, as DNA: TGCGCCAGCAGACCCGCGGACGGGGGGCGCGGGGGGTTCGAAGCTTTCTTT.

The genes are TRBV9 and TRBJ2-5; TRBD2 agrees at 7 bases. With 3 bases clipped from V and 1 base from J, the junction kept 3 bases outside the gene matches. The germline CDR1 and CDR2 sequences are SGDLS and YYNGEE. The CDR3 totals 14 residues. The CDR3 sequence is CASSGGGSQETQYF. CDR3 bases: TGTGCCAGCAGCGGGGGGGGGTCCCAAGAGACCCAGTACTTC.

The chain combines TRBV27 with TRBJ2-1, with TRBD1 identical over 10 bases. Losses at the gene ends were 1 base for V and 8 bases for J; bases not matched to a gene: 5. The CDR3 covers 15 residues. The germline gives CDR1 MNHEY, CDR2 SMNVEV (reference sequence). CDR3 coding DNA: TGTGCCAGCAGTTTATTCGGGGACAGGGGATATGAGCAGTTCTTC. It translates to CASSLFGDRGYEQFF.

The V gene is TRBV27, the J gene TRBJ2-7; the match to TRBD1 covers 9 bases. This CDR3 spans 17 amino acids. Germline CDR1 is MNHEY and CDR2 is SMNVEV (reference sequence). The V segment lost 5 bases and the J segment 11 bases; nucleotides outside the gene matches: 22. In nucleotides, the CDR3 is TGTGCCAGCAGTCCCAACATTCTACAGGGGGCCGAAGGTGAGGAGTACTTC. Its translation is CASSPNILQGAEGEEYF.

The chain combines TRBV25-1 with TRBJ1-2, with no clear D. The V gene's germline CDR1 is MGHDK and CDR2 SYGVNS. Between the trimmed V and J ends, which lost 2 bases and 8 bases, there was a span of 15 bases. This CDR3 contains 14 residues. The CDR3 region is CASSEDEGAEGYTF. CDR3 coding DNA: TGTGCCAGCAGTGAAGACGAGGGAGCGGAAGGCTACACCTTC.

V gene TRBV6-5 combines with J gene TRBJ2-7, with a possible D match to TRBD1 (5 bases). The CDR3 is 13 residues long. Trimming left V 5 bases short and J 6 bases short, with 14 bases between. Germline V gene data show CDR1 as MNHEY and CDR2 as SVGAGI. The CDR3 bases are TGTGCCAGCAGTCCCGACAGAGATCTCGAGCAGTACTTC. This sequence encodes CASSPDRDLEQYF.

This chain joins TRBV5-4 and TRBJ1-1, with D possibly TRBD1 on 5 matching bases. Germline V gene sequence: CDR1 SGHNT, CDR2 YYREEE (reference sequence). Trimming took 2 bases from V and 12 from J, leaving 11 bases between them. This CDR3 is built from 11 residues. The CDR3, as DNA: TGTGCCAGCAGCTTAGGGGTGAGGACTTTCTTT. Translated: CASSLGVRTFF.

The rearrangement joins TRBV5-1 to TRBJ1-6; weak D call: TRBD1 (5 bases). The CDR3 runs 16 residues. Germline CDR1 and CDR2: SGHRS and YFSETQ. Trimming shortened V by 1 base and J by 3 bases, and 11 bases separated the two germline ends. The CDR3 DNA follows: TGCGCCAGCAGCTTGCGGGGCGGGGACTATAATTCACCCCTCCACTTT. Residues: CASSLRGGDYNSPLHF.

The gene calls are TRBV4-3 and TRBJ1-2, with no clear D. The CDR3 spans 15 residues. Between the trimmed V and J ends, which lost 0 bases and 5 bases, there was a span of 13 bases. The V gene's germline CDR1 is LGHNA and CDR2 YSLEER. The CDR3, as DNA: TGCGCCAGCAGCCAAGATCTCTACCTCTCATATGGCTACACCTTC. Translating gives CASSQDLYLSYGYTF.

V is TRBV6-5 and J is TRBJ1-5; possibly TRBD1 for D (5 bases). Germline V gene data show CDR1 as MNHEY and CDR2 as SVGAGI. Trimming shortened V by 2 bases and J by 4 bases, and 9 bases separated the two germline ends. CDR3 length: 14 amino acids. The CDR3: CASSYGGANQPQHF. DNA for the CDR3: TGTGCCAGCAGTTACGGCGGGGCGAATCAGCCCCAGCATTTT.

This chain joins TRBV5-1 and TRBJ2-1, with D perhaps matching TRBD2 (7 bases). The CDR3 has 15 residues. Looked up from germline, CDR1 is SGHRS and CDR2 is YFSETQ. Trimming pared 0 bases from V and 10 bases from J, leaving 17 bases between. The CDR3 spells CASSLAEGGPEEQFF. Written as DNA, the CDR3 is TGCGCCAGCAGCTTGGCCGAGGGGGGGCCAGAGGAGCAGTTCTTC.

V gene TRBV19 combines with J gene TRBJ2-1, with TRBD2 identical over 7 bases. Trimming removed 3 bases from V and 4 bases from J; junction bases left unmatched: 6. The CDR3 is made up of 15 amino acids. Per germline, CDR1 LNHDA and CDR2 SQIVND (reference sequence). CDR3 bases: TGTGCCAGTAGTATCATGGGGGGGGGATACAATGAGCAGTTCTTC. Translating gives CASSIMGGGYNEQFF.

The J gene is TRBJ1-2, the V gene TRBV6-6; 9 bases align to TRBD1. The CDR3 sequence is 14 residues long. Trimming cost V 4 bases and J 6 bases; bases outside gene matches: 6. CDR1 is MNHNY, CDR2 SVGAGI, per germline (reference sequence). The chain's CDR3 is CASSSGTGLNGYTF. The CDR3 DNA is TGTGCCAGCAGTTCCGGGACAGGGTTGAATGGCTACACCTTC.